This TCR beta chain was profiled in a study of T cells and copy number aberrations in small-cell lung cancer. Profiled with immunoSEQ multiplex PCR; TCRdb holds only in-frame clones, not every one. The profile covers a few thousand clones, with roughly 80% appearing a single time and roughly 4.3% taken by the ten largest. The sample holds a few counts of this clone. Other DNA sequences of this sample code for an identical CDR3. Germline values: CDR1 KGHSH, CDR2 LQKENI. The CDR3 runs to 16 residues. V lost 3 bases and J lost 0, with 11 bases in between. The chain uses TRBV18 and TRBJ2-2, with TRBD2 as a possible D gene (5 bases). The sequence was obtained from a man aged 35-49 years with small cell lung cancer. Source material: normal tissue next to the tumor. The DNA of the CDR3 is TGTGCCAGCTCACCTCTGGCGGGTGCGAACACCGGGGAGCTGTTTTTT. The encoded protein is CASSPLAGANTGELFF.